The clone carrying this T cell receptor (beta chain) was recorded many times. TRAV- and TRBV-specific primers primed first-strand cDNA, covering alpha and beta chains. Amplification of TCRs used a constant-region primer and V-primer adapter for approximately 18 PCR cycles. One entry per CDR3 protein, called by TCRdb with MiXCR from the reads. The sample has 80,000 or so distinct CDR3 sequences, about 17% seen once. The sample originates from a study of low-dose radiotherapy and immunotherapy resistance in tumors. For the study at large: Cohort 1 was given 0.5 Gy fractions every 2 weeks, 6.5 Gy in total.

Stated time point: after trial treatment. Specified treatment: LDRT plus nivolumab, ipilimumab, low-dose cyclophosphamide and aspirin (RACIN trial). Eligibility required advanced solid tumors lacking tumor-infiltrating lymphocytes. With 2 bases removed from V and 4 bases from J, the gap between germline ends came to 14 bases. CDR1 and CDR2 from the germline V gene are DFQATT and SNEGSKA (reference sequence). The CDR3 runs to 14 residues. The source of this sequence is a male donor with prostate cancer. V and J are TRBV20-1 and TRBJ2-5; perhaps D is TRBD1 or TRBD2 (5 bases each). This specimen was PBMCs, taken after low-dose radiotherapy plus immunotherapy. CDR3 region: CSARSQGDGETQYF. The CDR3 DNA reads as TGCAGTGCTAGATCGCAGGGAGACGGAGAGACCCAGTACTTC.